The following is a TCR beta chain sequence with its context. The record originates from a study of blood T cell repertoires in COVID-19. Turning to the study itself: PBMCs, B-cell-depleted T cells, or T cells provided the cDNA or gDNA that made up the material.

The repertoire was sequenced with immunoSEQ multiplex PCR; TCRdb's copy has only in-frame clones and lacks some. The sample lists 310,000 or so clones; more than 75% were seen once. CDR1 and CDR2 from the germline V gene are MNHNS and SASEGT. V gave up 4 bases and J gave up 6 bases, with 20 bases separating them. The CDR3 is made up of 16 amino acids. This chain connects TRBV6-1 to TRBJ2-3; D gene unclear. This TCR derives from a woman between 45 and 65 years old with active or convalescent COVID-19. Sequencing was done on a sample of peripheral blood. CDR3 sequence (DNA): TGTGCCAGCAGTGGAGCTCGTCGAGCGCCTCCCGATACGCAGTATTTT. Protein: CASSGARRAPPDTQYF.